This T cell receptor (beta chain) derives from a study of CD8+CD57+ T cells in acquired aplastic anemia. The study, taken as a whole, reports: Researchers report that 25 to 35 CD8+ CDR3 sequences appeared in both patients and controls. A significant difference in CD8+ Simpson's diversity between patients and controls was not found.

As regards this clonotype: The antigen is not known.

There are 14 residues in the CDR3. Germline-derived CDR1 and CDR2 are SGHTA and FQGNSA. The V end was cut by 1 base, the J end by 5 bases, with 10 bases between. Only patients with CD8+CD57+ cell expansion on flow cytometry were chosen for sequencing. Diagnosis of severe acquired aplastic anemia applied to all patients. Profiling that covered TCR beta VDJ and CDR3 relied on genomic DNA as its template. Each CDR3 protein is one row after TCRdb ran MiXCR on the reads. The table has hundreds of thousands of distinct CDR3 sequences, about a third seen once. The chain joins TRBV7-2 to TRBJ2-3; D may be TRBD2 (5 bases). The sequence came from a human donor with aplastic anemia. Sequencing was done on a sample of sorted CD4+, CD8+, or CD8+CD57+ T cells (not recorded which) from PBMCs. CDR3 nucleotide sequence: TGTGCCAGCAGCTTAGACCCCGGGGTAGATACGCAGTATTTT. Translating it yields CASSLDPGVDTQYF.